Here is one TCR beta chain with its context. Its specific antigen is unknown. Per-nucleotide qualities are absent, and no much larger clonotype sits a single base away. A second Seattle source provided samples from volunteer blood donors who had recovered from COVID-19. Collaborating institutions collected whole blood in K2EDTA tubes following their own protocols. For TCRbeta analysis, collaborator samples were shipped as frozen whole blood, as isolated PBMCs, or as DNA extracted from either sample type. TCRbeta CDR3 regions were amplified from genomic DNA using the immunoSEQ Assay, a bias-controlled multiplex PCR. Per the original workflow: Within the assay, amplification of reference gene primers was used to estimate how many nucleated cells each sample contained. Sequence reads were collapsed and filtered to measure the absolute abundance of every unique TCRbeta CDR3 rearrangement. For each sample, productive Simpson clonality was calculated as the square root of Simpson's diversity index over productive rearrangements. The clones in this table, taken by TCRdb from immuneACCESS, are in-frame only. Not every clone is retained; where verified, under half of the shortfall comes from an unresolved V gene, and the cause of the rest is unknown. The V and J calls and clone size come from that table; D and trimming were worked out from the DNA. The sample table contains hundreds of thousands of clones; only one count was recorded for about nine tenths of them. The ten largest clones capture roughly 2.4% of the sample.

This sample was taken from a study of blood T cell repertoires in COVID-19 (dated by TCRdb to the early 2020s). Looking at the study overall: Samples from collaborators originated in the United States, Italy and Spain and spanned both the acute and convalescent phases of COVID-19. The prospective study material was composed of cDNA or gDNA derived from T cells, B-cell-depleted T cells, or PBMCs. Deeply sampled blood TCRbeta repertoires from subjects exposed to, actively infected with, or recovered from COVID-19 were included in the dataset. The repertoires were released in a freely available public database intended as a resource for research on the immune response to SARS-CoV-2. The samples were drawn from the first 160 participants of the ongoing ImmuneRACE study and from 1,254 subjects provided by 6 global collaborators. The sample metadata nearly always contained a de-identified subject ID, COVID-19 status, age in years and sex. Where HLA class I and class II types were available, the types were taken from metadata supplied by the sample provider, not from assay-based typing. The study at large found these results: Clinical and demographic metadata were provided uncurated, with the amount varying by source and participant.

From the cysteine up to the phenylalanine, the CDR3 has a length of 18 residues. The sequence is cut down to CDR3 DNA, 54 bases in frame from base 1. CDR1 and CDR2 were assigned from the germline V gene as SGHRS and YFSETQ. V loses 1 base of germline sequence and J loses 3 bases, and the interval between the two ends is 20 bases. The sample taken for sequencing was peripheral blood. The V and J genes are TRBV5-1 and TRBJ2-4; 7 matching bases give a weak D call of TRBD1. This clonotype was sampled from a woman between 50 and 59 years old who had recovered from COVID-19. The nucleotide sequence reads as follows: TGCGCCAGCAGCTTGCCAGGACTACAGGGGATAGGCAAAAACATTCAGTACTTC. It is translated as CASSLPGLQGIGKNIQYF. The variable domain in full, with residues beyond the CDR3 obtained from the reference TRBV5-1 and TRBJ2-4 genes, is KAGVTQTPRYLIKTRGQQVTLSCSPISGHRSVSWYQQTPGQGLQFLFEYFSETQRNKGNFPGRFSGRQFSNSRSEMNVSTLELGDSALYLCASSLPGLQGIGKNIQYFGAGTRLSVL.